This T cell receptor (beta chain) stems from a study of T cells in Graves' hyperthyroidism and ophthalmopathy. From RNA transcripts, TCR beta CDR3 regions were amplified. Carried out on the TCR CDR3, a first-round RT-PCR used the HTBI primer set. TCRdb ran MiXCR on the multiplex PCR reads and lists one entry per CDR3 protein. Seen here are a few hundred thousand distinct CDR3 sequences, more than 15% observed once, and the top ten hold less than 9.5%. This CDR3 spans 15 amino acids. Trimming pared 1 base from V and 5 bases from J, leaving 16 bases between. Germline V gene data show CDR1 as SGHDT and CDR2 as YYEEEE. Each diagnosis drew on symptoms, thyroxine, TRAb, thyroid ultrasound and orbital computed tomography findings.

The receptor was isolated from a woman aged 25 to 39 with Graves' hyperthyroidism. Sequenced: blood. J is TRBJ2-7 and V is TRBV5-6, with a tentative D call TRBD1 (6 bases). As DNA, the CDR3 is TGTGCCAGCAGCTTGAGGGCAGGGGCTTTCCACGAGCAGTACTTC. It yields the protein CASSLRAGAFHEQYF. Based on the CDR3 plus reference TRBV5-6 and TRBJ2-7, the full variable domain is DAGVTQSPTHLIKTRGQQVTLRCSPKSGHDTVSWYQQALGQGPQFIFQYYEEEERQRGNFPDRFSGHQFPNYSSELNVNALLLGDSALYLCASSLRAGAFHEQYFGPGTRLTVT.